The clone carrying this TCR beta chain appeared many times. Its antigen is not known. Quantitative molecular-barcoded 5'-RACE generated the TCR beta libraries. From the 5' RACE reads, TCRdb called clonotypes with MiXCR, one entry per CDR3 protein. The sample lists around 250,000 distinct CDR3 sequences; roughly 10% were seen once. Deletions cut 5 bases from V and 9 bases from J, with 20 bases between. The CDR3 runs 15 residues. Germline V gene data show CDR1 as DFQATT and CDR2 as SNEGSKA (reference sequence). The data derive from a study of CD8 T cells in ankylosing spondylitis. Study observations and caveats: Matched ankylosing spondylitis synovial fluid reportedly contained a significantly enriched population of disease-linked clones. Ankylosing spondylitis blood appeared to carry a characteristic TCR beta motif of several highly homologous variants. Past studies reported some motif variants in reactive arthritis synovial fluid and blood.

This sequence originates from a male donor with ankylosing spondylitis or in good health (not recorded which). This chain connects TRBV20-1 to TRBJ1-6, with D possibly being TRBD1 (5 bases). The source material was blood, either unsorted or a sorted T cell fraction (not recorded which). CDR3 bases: TGCAGTGCTCCAGGGTCGGGAGGAAGAATTTCACCCCTCCACTTT. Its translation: CSAPGSGGRISPLHF.